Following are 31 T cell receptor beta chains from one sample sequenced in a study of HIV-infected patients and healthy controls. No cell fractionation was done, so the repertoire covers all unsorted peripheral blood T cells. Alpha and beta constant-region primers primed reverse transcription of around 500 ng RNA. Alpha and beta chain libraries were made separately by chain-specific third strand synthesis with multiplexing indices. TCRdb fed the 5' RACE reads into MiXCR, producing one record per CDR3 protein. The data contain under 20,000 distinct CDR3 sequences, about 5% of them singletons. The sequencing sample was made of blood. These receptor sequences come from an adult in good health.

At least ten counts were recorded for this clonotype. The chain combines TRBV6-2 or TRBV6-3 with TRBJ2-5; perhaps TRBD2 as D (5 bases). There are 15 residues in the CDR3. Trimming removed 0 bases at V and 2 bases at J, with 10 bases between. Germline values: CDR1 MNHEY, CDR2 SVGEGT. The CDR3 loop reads CASSYSIRRQETQYF. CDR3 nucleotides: TGTGCCAGCAGTTACTCGATCAGGAGGCAAGAGACCCAGTACTTC.

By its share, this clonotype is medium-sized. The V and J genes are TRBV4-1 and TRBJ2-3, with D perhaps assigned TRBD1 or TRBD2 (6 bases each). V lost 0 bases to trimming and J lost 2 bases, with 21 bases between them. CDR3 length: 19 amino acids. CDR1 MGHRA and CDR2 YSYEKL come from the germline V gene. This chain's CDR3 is CASSQELRRGTILTDTQYF. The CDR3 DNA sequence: TGCGCCAGCAGCCAAGAGTTGAGGAGGGGGACCATCCTCACAGATACGCAGTATTTT.

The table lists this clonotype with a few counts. In nucleotides, the CDR3 is TGTGCCACCAGTGACTCGGGTAGCGGGGGGCCCTACAATGAGCAGTTCTTC. Its translation is CATSDSGSGGPYNEQFF. The gene calls are TRBV24-1 and TRBJ2-1, with 10 bases identical to TRBD2. The CDR3 length is 17 residues. Trimming at V came to 4 bases and at J to 2 bases, leaving 7 bases not matched to a gene. The germline V gene encodes CDR1 KGHDR and CDR2 SFDVKD.

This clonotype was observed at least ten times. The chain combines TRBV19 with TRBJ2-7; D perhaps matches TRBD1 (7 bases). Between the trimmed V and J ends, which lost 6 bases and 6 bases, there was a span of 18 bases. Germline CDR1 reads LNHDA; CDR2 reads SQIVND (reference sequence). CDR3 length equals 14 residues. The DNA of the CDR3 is TGTGCCAGTAGCGCGGGACAGCTCTTGAGCGAGCAGTACTTC. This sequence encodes CASSAGQLLSEQYF.

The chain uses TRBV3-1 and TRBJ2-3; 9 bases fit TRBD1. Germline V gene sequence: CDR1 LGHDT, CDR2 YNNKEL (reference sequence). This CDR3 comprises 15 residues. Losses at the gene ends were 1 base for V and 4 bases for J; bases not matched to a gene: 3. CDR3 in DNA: TGTGCCAGCAGCCAAGTACAGGGGGCGGCAGATACGCAGTATTTT. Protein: CASSQVQGAADTQYF.

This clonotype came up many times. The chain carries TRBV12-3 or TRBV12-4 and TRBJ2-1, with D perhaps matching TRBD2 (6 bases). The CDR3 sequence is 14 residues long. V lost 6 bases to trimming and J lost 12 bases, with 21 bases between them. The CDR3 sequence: CASSPSGGPRPQFF. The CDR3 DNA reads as TGTGCCAGCAGCCCCTCCGGGGGTCCTCGCCCGCAGTTCTTC.

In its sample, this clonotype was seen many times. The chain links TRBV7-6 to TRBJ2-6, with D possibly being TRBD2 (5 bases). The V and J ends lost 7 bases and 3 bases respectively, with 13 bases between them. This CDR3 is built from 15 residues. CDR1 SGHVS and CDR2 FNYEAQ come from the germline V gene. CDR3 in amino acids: CASTRGRDGANVLTF. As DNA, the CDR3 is TGTGCCAGCACCCGGGGTCGGGATGGGGCCAACGTCCTGACTTTC.

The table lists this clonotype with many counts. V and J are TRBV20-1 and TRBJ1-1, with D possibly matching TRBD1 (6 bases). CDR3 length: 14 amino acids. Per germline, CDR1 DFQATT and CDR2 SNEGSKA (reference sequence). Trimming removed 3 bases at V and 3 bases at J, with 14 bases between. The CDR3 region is CSARVGAGDTEAFF. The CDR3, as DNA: TGCAGTGCTAGGGTGGGAGCAGGGGACACTGAAGCTTTCTTT.

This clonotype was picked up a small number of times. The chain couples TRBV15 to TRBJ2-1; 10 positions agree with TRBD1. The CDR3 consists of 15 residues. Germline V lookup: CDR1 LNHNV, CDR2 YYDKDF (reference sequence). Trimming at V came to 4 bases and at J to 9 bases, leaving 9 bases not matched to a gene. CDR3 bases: TGTGCCACCAGCACCGGGACAGGGGAGTTCGGTGAGCAGTTCTTC. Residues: CATSTGTGEFGEQFF.

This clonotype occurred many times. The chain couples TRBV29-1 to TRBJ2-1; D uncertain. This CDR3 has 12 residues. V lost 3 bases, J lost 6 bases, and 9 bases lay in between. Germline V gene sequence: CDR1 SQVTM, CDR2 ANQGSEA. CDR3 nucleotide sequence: TGCAGCGTTGATCCCGTCTTCAATGAGCAGTTCTTC. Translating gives CSVDPVFNEQFF.

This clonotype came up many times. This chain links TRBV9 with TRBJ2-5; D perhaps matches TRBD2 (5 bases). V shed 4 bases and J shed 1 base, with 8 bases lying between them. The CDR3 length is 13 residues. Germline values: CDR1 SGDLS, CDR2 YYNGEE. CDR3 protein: CASSLRGQETQYF. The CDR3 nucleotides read TGTGCCAGCAGCCTTCGGGGCCAAGAGACCCAGTACTTC.

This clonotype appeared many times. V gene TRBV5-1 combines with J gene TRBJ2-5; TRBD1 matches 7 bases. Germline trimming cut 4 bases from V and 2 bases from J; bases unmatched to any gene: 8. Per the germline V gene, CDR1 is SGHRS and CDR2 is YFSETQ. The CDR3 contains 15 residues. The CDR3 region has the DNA TGCGCCAGCAGCGCCCCGACAGGGCGGCAAGAGACCCAGTACTTC. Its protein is CASSAPTGRQETQYF.

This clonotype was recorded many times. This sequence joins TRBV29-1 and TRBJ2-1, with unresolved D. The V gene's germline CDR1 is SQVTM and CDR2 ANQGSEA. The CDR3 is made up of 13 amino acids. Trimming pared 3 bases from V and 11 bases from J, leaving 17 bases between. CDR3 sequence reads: CSVDASLGNKQFF. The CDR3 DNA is TGCAGCGTTGATGCAAGTCTAGGTAATAAGCAGTTCTTC.

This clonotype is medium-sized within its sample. The CDR3 nucleotides read TGTGCCAGCAGTTTAGCGGGGGGACACACAGATACGCAGTATTTT. Translated: CASSLAGGHTDTQYF. This chain joins TRBV28 and TRBJ2-3, with 8 bases matching TRBD2. In germline, CDR1 is MDHEN, CDR2 SYDVKM. This CDR3 spans 15 amino acids. V gave up 2 bases and J gave up 2 bases; unmatched junction bases: 3.

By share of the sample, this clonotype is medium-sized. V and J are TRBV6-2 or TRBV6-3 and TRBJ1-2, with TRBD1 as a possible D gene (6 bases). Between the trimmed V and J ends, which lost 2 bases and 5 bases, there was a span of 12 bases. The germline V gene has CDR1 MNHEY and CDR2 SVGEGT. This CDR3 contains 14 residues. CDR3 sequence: CASSYGRGAYGYTF. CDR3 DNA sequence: TGTGCCAGCAGTTACGGTCGGGGGGCGTATGGCTACACCTTC.

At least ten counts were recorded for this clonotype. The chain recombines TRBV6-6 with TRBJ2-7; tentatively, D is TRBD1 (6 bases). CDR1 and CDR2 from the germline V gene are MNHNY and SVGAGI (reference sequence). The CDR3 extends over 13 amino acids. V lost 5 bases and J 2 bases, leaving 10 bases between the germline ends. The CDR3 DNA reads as TGTGCCAGCAGTCCCGCAGGGGCCTACGAGCAGTACTTC. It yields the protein CASSPAGAYEQYF.

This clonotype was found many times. The CDR3: CASSFSGDISYNEQFF. The CDR3 DNA reads as TGTGCCAGCAGCTTTAGCGGGGACATCTCCTACAATGAGCAGTTCTTC. The chain couples TRBV7-2 to TRBJ2-1; 8 bases are shared with TRBD2. This CDR3 is built from 16 residues. Per the germline V gene, CDR1 is SGHTA and CDR2 is FQGNSA. After removal of 3 bases from V and 0 bases from J, the junction contained 4 bases not matched to a gene.

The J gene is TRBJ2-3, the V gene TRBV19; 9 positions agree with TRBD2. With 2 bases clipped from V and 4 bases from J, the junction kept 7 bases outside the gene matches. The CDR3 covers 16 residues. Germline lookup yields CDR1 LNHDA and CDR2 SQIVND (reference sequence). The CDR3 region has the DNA TGTGCCAGTAGTATACGGCGGGGGACTAGCCCAGATACGCAGTATTTT. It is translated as CASSIRRGTSPDTQYF. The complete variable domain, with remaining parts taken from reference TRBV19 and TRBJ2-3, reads DGGITQSPKYLFRKEGQNVTLSCEQNLNHDAMYWYRQDPGQGLRLIYYSQIVNDFQKGDIAEGYSVSREKKESFPLTVTSAQKNPTAFYLCASSIRRGTSPDTQYFGPGTRLTVL.

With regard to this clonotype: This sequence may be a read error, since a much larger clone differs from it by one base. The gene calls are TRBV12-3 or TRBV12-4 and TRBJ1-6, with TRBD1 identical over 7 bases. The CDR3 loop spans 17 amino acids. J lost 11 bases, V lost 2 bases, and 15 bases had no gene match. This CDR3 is CASSLNRGGPGSTPLHF. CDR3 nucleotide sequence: TGTGCCAGCAGTTTAAATAGAGGGGGCCCAGGTAGTACACCCCTCCACTTT.

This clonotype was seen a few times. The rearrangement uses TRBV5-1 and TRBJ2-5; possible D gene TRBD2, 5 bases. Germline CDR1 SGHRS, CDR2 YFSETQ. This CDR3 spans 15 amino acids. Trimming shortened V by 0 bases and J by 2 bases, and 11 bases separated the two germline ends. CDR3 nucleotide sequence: TGCGCCAGCAGCTTGGTCCGGGGTCGACAAGAGACCCAGTACTTC. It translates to CASSLVRGRQETQYF.

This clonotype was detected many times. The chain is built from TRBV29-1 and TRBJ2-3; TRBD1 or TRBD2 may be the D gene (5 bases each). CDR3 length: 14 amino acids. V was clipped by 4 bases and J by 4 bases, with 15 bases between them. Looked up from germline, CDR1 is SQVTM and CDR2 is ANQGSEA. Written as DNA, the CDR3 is TGCAGCGTTGGAGGACCCCGGGGCGCAGATACGCAGTATTTT. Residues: CSVGGPRGADTQYF.

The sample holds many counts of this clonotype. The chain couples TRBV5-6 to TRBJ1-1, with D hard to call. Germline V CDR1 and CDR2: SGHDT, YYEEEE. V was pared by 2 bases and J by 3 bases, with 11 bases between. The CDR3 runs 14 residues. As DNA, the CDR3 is TGTGCCAGCAGCTTCGGGGTGACGGACACTGAAGCTTTCTTT. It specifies CASSFGVTDTEAFF.

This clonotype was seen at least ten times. DNA for the CDR3: TGCGCCAGCAGCTTGGGGCCTTTCCGAGAGACCCAGTACTTC. Protein product: CASSLGPFRETQYF. V is TRBV5-1 and J is TRBJ2-5; D is unclear. This CDR3 spans 14 amino acids. In germline, CDR1 is SGHRS, CDR2 YFSETQ. Trimming took 0 bases from V and 4 from J, leaving 10 bases between them.

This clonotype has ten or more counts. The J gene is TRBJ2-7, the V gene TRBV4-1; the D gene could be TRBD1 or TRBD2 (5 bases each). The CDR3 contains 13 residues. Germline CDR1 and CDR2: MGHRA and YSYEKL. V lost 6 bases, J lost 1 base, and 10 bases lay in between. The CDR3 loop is CASSRDRSYEQYF. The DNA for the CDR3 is TGCGCCAGCAGTAGGGACCGATCCTACGAGCAGTACTTC.

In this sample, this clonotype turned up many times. The CDR3 DNA reads as TGTGCCAGCAGCTTCTCAAAGGGGGGGTTCTATGGCTACACCTTC. As protein: CASSFSKGGFYGYTF. This chain connects TRBV7-9 to TRBJ1-2; possible D gene TRBD1, 6 bases. Trimming cost V 3 bases and J 4 bases, with 15 bases left between them. Germline V lookup: CDR1 SEHNR, CDR2 FQNEAQ (reference sequence). This CDR3 is built from 15 residues.

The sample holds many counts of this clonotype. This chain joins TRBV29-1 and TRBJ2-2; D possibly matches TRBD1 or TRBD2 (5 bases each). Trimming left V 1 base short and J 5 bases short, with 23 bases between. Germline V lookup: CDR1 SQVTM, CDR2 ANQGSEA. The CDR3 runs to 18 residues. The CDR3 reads CSVEVRRDGEGRTGELFF. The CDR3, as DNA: TGCAGCGTTGAAGTTCGCAGGGATGGCGAGGGGCGGACCGGGGAGCTGTTTTTT.

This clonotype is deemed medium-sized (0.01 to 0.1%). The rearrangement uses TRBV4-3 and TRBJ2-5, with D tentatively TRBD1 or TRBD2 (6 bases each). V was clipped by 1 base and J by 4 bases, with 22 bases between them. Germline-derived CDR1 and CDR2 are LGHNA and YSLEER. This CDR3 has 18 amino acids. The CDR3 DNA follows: TGCGCCAGCAGCCAAGGGGGGTCCGGGGGCATCGGAGGAGAGACCCAGTACTTC. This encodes CASSQGGSGGIGGETQYF.

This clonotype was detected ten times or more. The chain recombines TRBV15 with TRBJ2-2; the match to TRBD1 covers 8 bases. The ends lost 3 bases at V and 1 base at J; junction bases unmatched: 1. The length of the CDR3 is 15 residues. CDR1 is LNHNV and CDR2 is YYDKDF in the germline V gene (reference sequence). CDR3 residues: CATSSGQGNTGELFF. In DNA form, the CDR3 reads TGTGCCACCAGCAGCGGACAGGGGAACACCGGGGAGCTGTTTTTT.

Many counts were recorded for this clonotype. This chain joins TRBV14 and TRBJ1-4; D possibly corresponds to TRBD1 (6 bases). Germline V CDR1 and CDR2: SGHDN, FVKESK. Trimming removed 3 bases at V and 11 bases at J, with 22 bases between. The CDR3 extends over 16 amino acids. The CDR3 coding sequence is TGTGCCAGCAGCCATCTAATACTCAAACAGGGCAGGAAACTGTTTTTT. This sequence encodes CASSHLILKQGRKLFF.

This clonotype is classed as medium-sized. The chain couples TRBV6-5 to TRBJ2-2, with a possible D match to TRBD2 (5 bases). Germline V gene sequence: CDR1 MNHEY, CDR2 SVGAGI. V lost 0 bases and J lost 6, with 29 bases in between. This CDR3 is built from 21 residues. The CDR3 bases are TGTGCCAGCAGTTACTCACCTCTTCGCAGGCGGACCGAATCCGGGGCCGGGGAGCTGTTTTTT. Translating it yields CASSYSPLRRRTESGAGELFF.

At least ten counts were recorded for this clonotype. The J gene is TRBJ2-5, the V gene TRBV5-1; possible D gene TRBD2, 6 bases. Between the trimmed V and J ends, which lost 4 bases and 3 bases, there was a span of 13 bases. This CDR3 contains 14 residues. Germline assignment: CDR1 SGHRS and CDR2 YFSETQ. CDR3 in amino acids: CASSPPRGEETQYF. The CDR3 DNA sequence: TGCGCCAGCAGCCCCCCGCGGGGTGAAGAGACCCAGTACTTC.